This T cell receptor beta chain was identified in a study of technical replicates of blood from four donors. Sequencing was performed with immunoSEQ multiplex PCR; in TCRdb, only in-frame clones are kept and a portion is missing. Of around 80,000 clones in the sample, over 95% were seen once. The germline V gene has CDR1 LNHDA and CDR2 SQIVND (reference sequence). Trimming took off 4 bases at V and 5 bases at J, with 11 bases between the two ends. The CDR3 extends over 13 amino acids. The TCR sequence derives from a human donor in good health. Sample: T cells isolated from PBMCs. The chain combines TRBV19 with TRBJ1-1, with D perhaps matching TRBD1 (5 bases). This CDR3 reads CASSRAGWTEAFF. The CDR3 region has the DNA TGTGCCAGTAGTAGGGCAGGGTGGACTGAAGCTTTCTTT.